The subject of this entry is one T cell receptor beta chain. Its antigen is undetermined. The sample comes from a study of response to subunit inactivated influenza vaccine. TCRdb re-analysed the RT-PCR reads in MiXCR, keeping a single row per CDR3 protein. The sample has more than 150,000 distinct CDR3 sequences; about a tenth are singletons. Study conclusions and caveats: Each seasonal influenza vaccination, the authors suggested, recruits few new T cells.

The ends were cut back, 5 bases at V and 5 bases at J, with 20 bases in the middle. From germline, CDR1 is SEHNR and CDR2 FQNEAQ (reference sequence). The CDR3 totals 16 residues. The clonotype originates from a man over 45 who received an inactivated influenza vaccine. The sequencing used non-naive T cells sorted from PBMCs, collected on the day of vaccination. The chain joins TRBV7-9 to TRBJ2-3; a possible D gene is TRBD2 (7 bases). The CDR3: CASSPLGGGLIDTQYF. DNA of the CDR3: TGTGCCAGCAGCCCACTTGGGGGGGGGCTGATAGATACGCAGTATTTT.